A selection of T cell receptor beta chains follows, all from one sample in a study of blood T cell repertoires in COVID-19. The table came from immunoSEQ multiplex PCR; TCRdb's copy has only in-frame clones and leaves some out. Here the sample spans 110,000 to 150,000 clones, 75% to 90% being singletons. Sample: peripheral blood. Every receptor here comes from a woman aged 55-75 years with active COVID-19. Each CDR3 is given with its conserved first and last residue. The D gene is left open where the match is weak. Rows may omit the clone size; those that give it use once, few, many or a size class.

>-|TRBD1|TRBJ2-4|TRBV28
CASSLGDRGHIQYF
TGTGCCAGCAGTTTAGGGGACAGGGGGCACATTCAGTACTTC
>once|-|TRBJ2-7|TRBV6-2/TRBV6-3
CASSYPGLSYEQYF
TGTGCCAGCAGTTACCCGGGACTCAGCTACGAGCAGTACTTC
>-|-|TRBJ2-5|TRBV5-5
CASSLAGVDGETQYF
TGTGCCAGCAGCTTGGCAGGGGTGGATGGGGAGACCCAGTACTTC
>-|-|TRBJ2-7|TRBV5-1
CASSFSAGPTYEQYF
TGCGCCAGCAGCTTCTCCGCGGGGCCGACCTACGAGCAGTACTTC
>-|TRBD2|TRBJ2-1|TRBV5-4
CASSPYSGSMYEQFF
TGTGCCAGCAGCCCCTATAGCGGGAGTATGTATGAGCAGTTCTTC
>-|TRBD1|TRBJ1-6|TRBV19
CASSMLQGAGSPLHF
TGTGCCAGTAGTATGCTCCAGGGGGCGGGTTCACCCCTCCACTTT
>few|-|TRBJ1-1|TRBV6-5
CASSYGRTGNTEAFF
TGTGCCAGCAGTTACGGGAGGACGGGGAACACTGAAGCTTTCTTT
>-|-|TRBJ2-3|TRBV6-5
CASSQRATDTQYF
TGTGCCAGCAGTCAGCGGGCAACAGATACGCAGTATTTT
>-|-|TRBJ2-2|TRBV28
CASSTTGNTGELFF
TGTGCCAGCAGCACTACAGGGAACACCGGGGAGCTGTTTTTT
>-|-|TRBJ2-7|TRBV12-3/TRBV12-4
CASSSGDEQYF
TGTGCCAGCAGCTCCGGGGACGAGCAGTACTTC
>once|TRBD1|TRBJ2-1|TRBV18
CASSRAGTGGNEQFF
TGTGCCAGCTCACGGGCGGGGACAGGGGGAAATGAGCAGTTCTTC
>-|-|TRBJ2-1|TRBV30
CAWSVTVGHEQFF
TGTGCCTGGAGTGTAACGGTTGGGCATGAGCAGTTCTTC
>-|-|TRBJ2-2|TRBV30
CACPGHLNTGELFF
TGTGCCTGCCCAGGACACTTGAACACCGGGGAGCTGTTTTTT
>-|TRBD1|TRBJ1-1|TRBV10-3
CAIRGTELNTEAFF
TGTGCCATCAGGGGGACAGAGCTTAACACTGAAGCTTTCTTT
>-|-|TRBJ2-2|TRBV18
CASSPGQPSNTGELFF
TGTGCCAGCTCACCCGGACAGCCTTCGAACACCGGGGAGCTGTTTTTT
>-|-|TRBJ1-5|TRBV19
CASSIWELLGNQPQHF
TGTGCCAGTAGTATATGGGAGTTGTTGGGCAATCAGCCCCAGCATTTT
>-|TRBD1|TRBJ1-6|TRBV20-1
CSASSGTDEKPHF
TGCAGTGCTAGTTCAGGGACAGACGAAAAACCCCACTTT
>once|-|TRBJ2-5|TRBV5-6
CASSLFTGEETQYF
TGTGCCAGCAGCTTATTTACGGGAGAAGAGACCCAGTACTTC
>-|TRBD1|TRBJ1-5|TRBV28
CASSLGTEDQPQHF
TGTGCCAGCAGTTTAGGGACAGAGGATCAGCCCCAGCATTTT
>-|TRBD2|TRBJ2-2|TRBV6-4
CASSASGKGELFF
TGTGCCAGCAGTGCTAGCGGGAAAGGGGAGCTGTTTTTT
>-|-|TRBJ2-5|TRBV30
CAWSVYRSSQETQYF
TGTGCCTGGAGTGTATATCGGAGTAGCCAAGAGACCCAGTACTTC
>-|TRBD2|TRBJ2-3|TRBV5-5
CASSSEAGADTQYF
TGTGCCAGCAGCTCAGAAGCGGGAGCAGATACGCAGTATTTT
>-|TRBD1|TRBJ2-4|TRBV30
CAWSVQGANIQYF
TGTGCCTGGAGTGTCCAGGGGGCAAACATTCAGTACTTC
>-|TRBD1|TRBJ2-5|TRBV7-3
CASSATGGPETQYF
TGTGCCAGCAGCGCGACAGGGGGCCCCGAGACCCAGTACTTC
>-|TRBD2|TRBJ2-1|TRBV4-1
CASSQGTSSYNEQFF
TGCGCCAGCAGCCAAGGGACTAGCTCTTACAATGAGCAGTTCTTC
>-|-|TRBJ1-1|TRBV28
CASSWGVALNTEAFF
TGTGCCAGCAGTTGGGGCGTTGCACTGAACACTGAAGCTTTCTTT
>few|-|TRBJ1-4|TRBV21-1
CASSKRVIRLFF
TGTGCCAGCAGCAAAAGAGTCATCCGGCTGTTTTTT
>-|-|TRBJ2-7|TRBV27
CASSLSIQGSYEQYF
TGTGCCAGCAGTTTATCGATCCAGGGATCCTACGAGCAGTACTTC